The 8 T cell receptor beta chains reported below all come from one sample, sequenced in a study of T cell responses to AZD1222 COVID-19 vaccine. Clones were read by immunoSEQ multiplex PCR, and TCRdb kept only the in-frame ones, dropping some. Seen here are 59,000 or so clones, about 86% observed once, and the top ten hold about 9.4%. The sequencing used peripheral blood, collected on day 0 of AZD1222 vaccination. The receptors stem from an adult in good health.

The chain recombines TRBV6-4 with TRBJ2-2, with 9 positions matching TRBD1. The ends lost 2 bases at V and 7 bases at J; junction bases unmatched: 5. Germline V gene sequence: CDR1 MRHNA, CDR2 SNTAGT. The CDR3 extends over 15 amino acids. CDR3 sequence reads: CASSDNRGLCGELFF. The DNA of the CDR3 is TGTGCCAGCAGTGACAACAGGGGGCTATGCGGGGAGCTGTTTTTT.

This clone has more than one count but fewer than ten. The chain joins TRBV10-3 to TRBJ1-3; TRBD1 agrees at 9 bases. In germline, CDR1 is ENHRY, CDR2 SYGVKD. This CDR3 has 21 amino acids. J gave up 0 bases and V 2 bases, and 17 bases lay outside the gene matches. The CDR3 coding sequence is TGTGCCATCAGTGAGACTACTCCGGGACAGGGCCTATGGAGCTCTGGAAACACCATATATTTT. Translation gives CAISETTPGQGLWSSGNTIYF.

J is TRBJ2-1 and V is TRBV3-1 (or the pseudogene TRBV3-2), with TRBD1 as a possible D gene (5 bases). This CDR3 has 13 residues. Between the trimmed V and J ends, which lost 2 bases and 13 bases, there was a span of 15 bases. Germline V lookup: CDR1 LGHDT, CDR2 YNNKEL (reference sequence). This chain's CDR3 is CASSQNLDSSQFF. The CDR3 coding sequence is TGTGCCAGCAGCCAAAACCTCGACAGTAGTCAGTTCTTC.

The chain uses TRBV7-3 and TRBJ2-2; 8 nucleotides match TRBD2. V lost 5 bases to trimming and J lost 1 base; unmatched junction nucleotides: 3. Germline lookup yields CDR1 SGHTA and CDR2 FQGTGA. The CDR3 totals 15 residues. This CDR3 is CASSRSGGNTGELFF. The CDR3 coding sequence is TGTGCCAGCAGCCGGAGCGGGGGGAACACCGGGGAGCTGTTTTTT.

CDR3 protein: CASNGGRNEKLFF. The CDR3 nucleotides are TGTGCCAGCAACGGGGGCAGAAATGAAAAACTGTTTTTT. The J gene is TRBJ1-4, the V gene TRBV11-2; weak D call: TRBD1 (6 bases). Germline lookup yields CDR1 SGHAT and CDR2 FQNNGV. This CDR3 spans 13 amino acids. V was clipped by 7 bases and J by 5 bases, with 11 bases between them.

This clone occurred once. This chain links TRBV7-3 with TRBJ2-7; TRBD2 matches at 14 bases. CDR3 length: 16 amino acids. CDR1 and CDR2 from the germline V gene are SGHTA and FQGTGA. The V and J ends lost 5 bases and 4 bases, in that order; junction bases with no gene match: 7. This chain's CDR3 is CASSETGTSGGYEQYF. CDR3 sequence (DNA): TGTGCCAGCAGCGAAACCGGGACTAGCGGGGGTTACGAGCAGTACTTC. Together with reference TRBV7-3 and TRBJ2-7, the CDR3 gives the full variable domain: GAGVSQTPSNKVTEKGKYVELRCDPISGHTALYWYRQSLGQGPEFLIYFQGTGAADDSGLPNDRFFAVRPEGSVSTLKIQRTERGDSAVYLCASSETGTSGGYEQYFGPGTRLTVT.

This clone was counted a single time. CDR3 nucleotides: TGTGCCAGCACCAGGGGTACCGGGGAGCTGTTTTTT. Its translation is CASTRGTGELFF. The chain combines TRBV6-5 with TRBJ2-2; TRBD1 is a possible D gene (6 bases). This CDR3 comprises 12 residues. Trimming took 7 bases from V and 5 from J, leaving 8 bases between them. The germline V gene has CDR1 MNHEY and CDR2 SVGAGI.

This clone was seen a few times. The chain recombines TRBV9 with TRBJ2-3, with D tentatively TRBD1 or TRBD2 (5 bases each). The germline V and J ends were trimmed by 2 bases and 5 bases, with 12 bases remaining between them. The CDR3 spans 14 residues. CDR1 and CDR2 (germline): SGDLS, YYNGEE. The DNA for the CDR3 is TGTGCCAGCAGCGTGTGGGACGTCGGAGATACGCAGTATTTT. This sequence encodes CASSVWDVGDTQYF.